The 10 T cell receptor beta chains below were found in one sample sequenced in a study of blood T cell repertoires in COVID-19. The table came from immunoSEQ multiplex PCR; TCRdb's copy has only in-frame clones and leaves some out. There are about 210,000 clones in the sample; 70% to 90% occur only once, and roughly 24% lies in the top ten. Sequenced: PBMCs or T cells enriched from blood (not recorded which). These receptors were taken from a woman between 40 and 50 years old in a cohort exposed to, infected with or recovered from COVID-19 (not recorded which).

The chain combines TRBV2 with TRBJ1-4; TRBD1 might be the D (6 bases). With 4 bases removed from V and 3 bases from J, the gap between germline ends came to 9 bases. The V gene's germline CDR1 is SNHLY and CDR2 FYNNEI. This CDR3 has 14 residues. This CDR3 is CASSAQGSNEKLFF. The CDR3 nucleotides are TGTGCCAGCAGTGCCCAGGGGTCTAATGAAAAACTGTTTTTT.

The CDR3, as DNA: TGTGCCAGCAGCTTATTCCCAGGGCCCAATCAGCCCCAGCATTTT. Translated, it gives CASSLFPGPNQPQHF. The gene calls are TRBV7-6 and TRBJ1-5; a possible D gene is TRBD1 (5 bases). Germline values: CDR1 SGHVS, CDR2 FNYEAQ. The CDR3 sequence is 15 residues long. V was shortened by 2 bases and J by 3 bases, with 11 bases between the two germline ends.

This chain joins TRBV11-3 and TRBJ1-1, with D perhaps TRBD1 (5 bases). Trimming stripped 5 bases from V and 10 bases from J, with 20 bases between. The CDR3 is made up of 14 amino acids. From germline, CDR1 is SGHNT and CDR2 YENEEA. CDR3 in DNA: TGTGCCAGCAGCCGCCGGGAGGGTATTGGGGGAGCTTTCTTT. The encoded protein is CASSRREGIGGAFF.

This rearrangement joins TRBV18 to TRBJ1-2; a possible D gene is TRBD1 (6 bases). The CDR3 has 17 residues. Between the trimmed V and J ends, which lost 3 bases and 8 bases, there was a span of 25 bases. The germline CDR1 and CDR2 sequences are KGHSH and LQKENI. The CDR3 nucleotides read TGTGCCAGCTCACCTGGCCGTGAGGGTTGGGGGCCCTACGGCTACACCTTC. Its translation: CASSPGREGWGPYGYTF.

The chain carries TRBV27 and TRBJ2-1, with 14 bases that match TRBD2. The J segment lost 15 bases and the V segment lost 6 bases, leaving 13 bases of the junction unmatched. CDR1 is MNHEY, CDR2 SMNVEV, per germline (reference sequence). The CDR3 spans 15 residues. CDR3 sequence: CASRPPGTSGRTRFF. CDR3 coding DNA: TGTGCCAGCAGGCCCCCCGGGACTAGCGGGAGAACCCGGTTCTTC.

This clone was counted a few times. J is TRBJ2-3 and V is TRBV6-4; the D gene is possibly TRBD2 (6 bases). CDR3 length: 16 amino acids. Deletions cut 0 bases from V and 2 bases from J, with 12 bases between. Germline CDR1 is MRHNA and CDR2 is SNTAGT. CDR3 in amino acids: CASSDSSGGNTDTQYF. As DNA, the CDR3 is TGTGCCAGCAGTGACTCAAGCGGAGGGAACACAGATACGCAGTATTTT.

This clone was detected a few times. The chain couples TRBV19 to TRBJ1-1; perhaps TRBD1 as D (6 bases). Trimming pared 5 bases from V and 5 bases from J, leaving 12 bases between. CDR1 and CDR2 (germline): LNHDA, SQIVND (reference sequence). The CDR3 is made up of 13 amino acids. CDR3 in amino acids: CASSWTGQTEAFF. Written as DNA, the CDR3 is TGTGCCAGTAGTTGGACCGGACAGACTGAAGCTTTCTTT. Using reference TRBV19 and TRBJ1-1 for the parts outside the CDR3, the full variable domain is DGGITQSPKYLFRKEGQNVTLSCEQNLNHDAMYWYRQDPGQGLRLIYYSQIVNDFQKGDIAEGYSVSREKKESFPLTVTSAQKNPTAFYLCASSWTGQTEAFFGQGTRLTVV.

The rearrangement uses TRBV28 and TRBJ1-1, with TRBD1 matching over 8 bases. The junction had 5 bases not matched to a gene; V was cut back by 6 bases and J by 2 bases. The CDR3 sequence is 14 residues long. CDR1 and CDR2 from the germline V gene are MDHEN and SYDVKM. The chain's CDR3 is CASSRDRINTEAFF. Here the CDR3 DNA reads TGTGCCAGCAGCCGGGACAGGATTAACACTGAAGCTTTCTTT.

This chain uses TRBV4-1 with TRBJ2-1; possibly TRBD1 for D (6 bases). There are 16 residues in the CDR3. The ends were cut back, 3 bases at V and 0 bases at J, with 12 bases in the middle. Germline V gives CDR1 MGHRA, CDR2 YSYEKL. The CDR3 reads CASSQTGKSSYNEQFF. CDR3 bases: TGCGCCAGCAGCCAGACAGGAAAAAGCTCCTACAATGAGCAGTTCTTC.

This chain links TRBV11-2 with TRBJ2-1; tentative D call: TRBD2 (6 bases). Germline-derived CDR1 and CDR2 are SGHAT and FQNNGV. Trimming removed 1 base from V and 1 base from J, with 17 bases in between. This CDR3 contains 18 residues. CDR3 in DNA: TGTGCCAGCAGCTTAGGCCACATACTAGCTAGATCCTACAATGAGCAGTTCTTC. Amino acid sequence: CASSLGHILARSYNEQFF.